This T cell receptor beta chain came from a study of Ad26.COV2.S vaccination and SARS-CoV-2 variants. Across the whole study: The vaccine Ad26.COV2.S was put into the muscle once, or twice with 56 days between.

The treatment here: about 20 received Ad26.COV2.S at low or high dose, single or two shots; about 5 received placebo; per-sample allocation not given. Samples came from day 63 after the first vaccine or placebo injection. The CDR3 is made up of 13 amino acids. V shed 4 bases and J shed 2 bases, with 9 bases lying between them. Per the germline V gene, CDR1 is GTSNPN and CDR2 is SVGIG (reference sequence). Details on this clone: Its antigen is currently unknown.

The table came from immunoSEQ multiplex PCR; TCRdb's copy has only in-frame clones and leaves some out. Seen here are fewer than 400,000 clones, 89% observed once, and the top ten hold 1.5% to 2%. Findings and caveats of the study: After vaccination, reports described spike-specific CD8+ and CD4+ T cell responses as showing substantial breadth.

Sequenced material: peripheral blood, taken in a trial of Ad26.COV2.S vaccine versus placebo. This sequence was found in a person aged 18-65 years who received the Ad26.COV2.S COVID-19 vaccine or a placebo. The V gene is TRBV30, the J gene TRBJ1-5, with a weak D call TRBD1 (5 bases). In nucleotides, the CDR3 is TGTGCCTGGAACGGGGGAGGCAATCAGCCCCAGCATTTT. Translated: CAWNGGGNQPQHF.